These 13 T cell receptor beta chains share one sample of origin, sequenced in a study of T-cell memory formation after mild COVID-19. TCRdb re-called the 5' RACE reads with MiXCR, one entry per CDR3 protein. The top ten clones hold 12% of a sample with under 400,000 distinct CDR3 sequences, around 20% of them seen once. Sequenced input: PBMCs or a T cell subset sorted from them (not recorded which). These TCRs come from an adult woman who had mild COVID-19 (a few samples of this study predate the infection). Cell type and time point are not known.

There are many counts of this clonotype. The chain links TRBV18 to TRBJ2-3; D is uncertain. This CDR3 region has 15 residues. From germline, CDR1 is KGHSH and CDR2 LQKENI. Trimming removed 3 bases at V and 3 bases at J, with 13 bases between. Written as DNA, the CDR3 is TGTGCCAGCTCACCGGAGCTCCTACGTACAGATACGCAGTATTTT. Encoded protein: CASSPELLRTDTQYF.

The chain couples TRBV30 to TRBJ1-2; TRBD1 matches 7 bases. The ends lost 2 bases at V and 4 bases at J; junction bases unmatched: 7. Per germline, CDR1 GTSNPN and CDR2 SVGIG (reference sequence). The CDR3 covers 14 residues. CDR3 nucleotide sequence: TGTGCCTGGAGTTTTGCCGGGACAGCCTATGGCTACACCTTC. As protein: CAWSFAGTAYGYTF.

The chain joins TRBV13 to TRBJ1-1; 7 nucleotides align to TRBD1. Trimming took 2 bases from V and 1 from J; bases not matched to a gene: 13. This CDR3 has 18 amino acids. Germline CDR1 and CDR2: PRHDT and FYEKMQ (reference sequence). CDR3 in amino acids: CASSLYKGGTVRNTEAFF. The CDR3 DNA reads TGTGCCAGCAGCTTATATAAGGGTGGGACAGTAAGGAACACTGAAGCTTTCTTT.

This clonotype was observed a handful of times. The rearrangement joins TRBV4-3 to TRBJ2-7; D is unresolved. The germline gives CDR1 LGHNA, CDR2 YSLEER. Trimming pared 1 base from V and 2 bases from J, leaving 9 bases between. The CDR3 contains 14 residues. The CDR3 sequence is CASSQGSGPYEQYF. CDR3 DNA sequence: TGCGCCAGCAGCCAAGGGTCCGGTCCCTACGAGCAGTACTTC.

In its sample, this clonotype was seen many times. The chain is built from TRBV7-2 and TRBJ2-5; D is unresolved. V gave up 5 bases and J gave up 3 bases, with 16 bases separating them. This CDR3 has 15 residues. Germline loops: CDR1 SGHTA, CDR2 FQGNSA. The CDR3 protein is CASSDPPAIEETQYF. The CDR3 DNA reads TGTGCCAGCAGCGACCCACCAGCGATAGAAGAGACCCAGTACTTC.

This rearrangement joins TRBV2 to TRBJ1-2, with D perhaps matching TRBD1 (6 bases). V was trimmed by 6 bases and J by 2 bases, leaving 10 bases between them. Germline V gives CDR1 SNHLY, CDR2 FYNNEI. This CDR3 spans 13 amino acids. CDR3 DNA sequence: TGTGCCAGCAGCCACGGGACAAACTATGGCTACACCTTC. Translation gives CASSHGTNYGYTF.

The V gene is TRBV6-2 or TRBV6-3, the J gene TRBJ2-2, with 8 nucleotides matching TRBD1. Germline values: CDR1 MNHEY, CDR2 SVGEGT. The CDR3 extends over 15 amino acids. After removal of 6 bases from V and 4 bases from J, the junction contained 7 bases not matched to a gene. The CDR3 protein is CASSRTGRATGELFF. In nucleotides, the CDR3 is TGTGCCAGCAGCCGGACAGGGCGGGCCACCGGGGAGCTGTTTTTT.

This CDR3 is CASSRYSNEQFF. The CDR3 nucleotides are TGCGCCAGCAGCCGGTACAGCAATGAGCAGTTCTTC. This sequence joins TRBV4-1 and TRBJ2-1, with unresolved D. V lost 4 bases, J lost 6 bases, and 7 bases lay in between. The CDR3 covers 12 residues. Germline V lookup: CDR1 MGHRA, CDR2 YSYEKL.

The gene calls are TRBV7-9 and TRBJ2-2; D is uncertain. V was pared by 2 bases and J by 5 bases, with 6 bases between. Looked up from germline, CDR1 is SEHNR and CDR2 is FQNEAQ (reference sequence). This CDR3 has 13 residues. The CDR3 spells CASSLRATGELFF. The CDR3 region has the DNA TGTGCCAGCAGCTTAAGAGCGACCGGGGAGCTGTTTTTT.

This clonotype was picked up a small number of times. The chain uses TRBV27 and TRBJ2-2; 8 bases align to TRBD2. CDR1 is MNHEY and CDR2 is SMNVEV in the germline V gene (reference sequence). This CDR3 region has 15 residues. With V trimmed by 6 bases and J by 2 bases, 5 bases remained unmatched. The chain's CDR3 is CASSLGGVNTGELFF. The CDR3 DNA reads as TGTGCCAGCAGCCTCGGGGGGGTCAACACCGGGGAGCTGTTTTTT.

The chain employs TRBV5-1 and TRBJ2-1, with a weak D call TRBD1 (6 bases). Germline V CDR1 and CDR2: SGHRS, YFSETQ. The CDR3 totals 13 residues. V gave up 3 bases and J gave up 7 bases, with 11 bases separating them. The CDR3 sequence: CASSSDRPNEQFF. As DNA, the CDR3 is TGCGCCAGCAGCTCCGACAGGCCGAATGAGCAGTTCTTC.

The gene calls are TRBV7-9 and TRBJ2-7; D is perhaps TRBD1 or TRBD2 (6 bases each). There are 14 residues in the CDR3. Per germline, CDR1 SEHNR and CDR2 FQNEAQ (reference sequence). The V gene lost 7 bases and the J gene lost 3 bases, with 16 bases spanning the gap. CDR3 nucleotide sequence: TGTGCCAGCACCGAGAGGGGGGCCGGCTACGAGCAGTACTTC. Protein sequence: CASTERGAGYEQYF.

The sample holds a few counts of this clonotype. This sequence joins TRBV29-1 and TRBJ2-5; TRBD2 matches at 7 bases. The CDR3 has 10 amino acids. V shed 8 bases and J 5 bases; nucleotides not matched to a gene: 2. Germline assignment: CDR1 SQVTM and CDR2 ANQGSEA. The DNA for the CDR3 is TGCAGCCTGGGGGGGGAGACCCAGTACTTC. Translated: CSLGGETQYF.